This TCR beta chain was sequenced in a study of response to subunit inactivated influenza vaccine. TCRdb processed the RT-PCR reads anew with MiXCR; each CDR3 protein has one entry. The sample yields approximately 500,000 distinct CDR3 sequences, less than 15% seen once. About this clonotype: Its target is not known.

V shed 3 bases and J shed 8 bases, with 11 bases lying between them. The CDR3 contains 13 residues. The study's findings and limits: Authors proposed each seasonal influenza vaccination draws in few new T cells.

The sequencing here drew on PBMCs from blood, taken roughly 13 days after vaccination. The J gene is TRBJ2-1, the V gene TRBV12-3 or TRBV12-4; D possibly corresponds to TRBD2 (7 bases). The receptor comes from a man aged 45-60 years who received an inactivated influenza vaccine. CDR3 protein: CASSLGGGYEQFF. The CDR3 DNA reads TGTGCCAGCAGTTTGGGCGGGGGCTATGAGCAGTTCTTC.